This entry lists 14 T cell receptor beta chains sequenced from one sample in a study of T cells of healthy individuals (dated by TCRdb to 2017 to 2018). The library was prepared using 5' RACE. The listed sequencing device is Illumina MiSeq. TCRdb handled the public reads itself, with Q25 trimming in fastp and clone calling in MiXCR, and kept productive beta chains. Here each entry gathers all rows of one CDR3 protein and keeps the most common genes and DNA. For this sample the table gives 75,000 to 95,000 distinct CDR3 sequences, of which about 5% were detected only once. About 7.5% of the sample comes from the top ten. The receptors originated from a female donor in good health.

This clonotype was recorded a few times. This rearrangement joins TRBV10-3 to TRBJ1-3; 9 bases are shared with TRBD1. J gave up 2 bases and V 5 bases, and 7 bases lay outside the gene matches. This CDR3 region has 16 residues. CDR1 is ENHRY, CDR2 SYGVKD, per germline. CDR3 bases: TGTGCCATCAGTCCCGGGACAGGGCAAGCTGGAAACACCATATATTTT. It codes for CAISPGTGQAGNTIYF.

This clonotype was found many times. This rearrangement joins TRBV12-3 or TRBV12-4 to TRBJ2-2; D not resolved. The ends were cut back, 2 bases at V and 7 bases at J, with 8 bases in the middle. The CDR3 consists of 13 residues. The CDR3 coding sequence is TGTGCCAGCAGTTTATTCTGGGGCGGGGAGCTGTTTTTT. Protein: CASSLFWGGELFF.

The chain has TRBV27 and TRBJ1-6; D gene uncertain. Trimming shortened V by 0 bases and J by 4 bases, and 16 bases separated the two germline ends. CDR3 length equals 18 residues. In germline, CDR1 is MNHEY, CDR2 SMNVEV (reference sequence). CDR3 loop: CASSLSGAQETYNSPLHF. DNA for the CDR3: TGTGCCAGCAGTTTATCGGGAGCCCAGGAGACTTATAATTCACCCCTCCACTTT.

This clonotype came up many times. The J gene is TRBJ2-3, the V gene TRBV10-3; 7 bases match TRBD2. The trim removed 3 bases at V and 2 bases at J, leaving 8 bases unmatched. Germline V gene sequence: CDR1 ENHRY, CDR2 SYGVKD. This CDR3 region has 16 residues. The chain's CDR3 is CAISDSGKPLTDTQYF. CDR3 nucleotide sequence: TGTGCCATCAGTGACAGCGGGAAGCCCCTCACAGATACGCAGTATTTT.

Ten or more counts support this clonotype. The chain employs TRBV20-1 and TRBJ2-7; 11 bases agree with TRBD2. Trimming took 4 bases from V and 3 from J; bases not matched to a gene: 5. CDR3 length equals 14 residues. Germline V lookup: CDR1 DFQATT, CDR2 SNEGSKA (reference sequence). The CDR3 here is CSANSGRARYEQYF. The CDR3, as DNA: TGCAGTGCTAATAGCGGGAGGGCCCGCTACGAGCAGTACTTC.

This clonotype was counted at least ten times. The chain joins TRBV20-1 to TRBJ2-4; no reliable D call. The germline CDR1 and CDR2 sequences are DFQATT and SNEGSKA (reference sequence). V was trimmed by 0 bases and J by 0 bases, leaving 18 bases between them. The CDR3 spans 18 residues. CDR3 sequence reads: CSARDRAATALAKNIQYF. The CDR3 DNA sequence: TGCAGTGCTAGAGATCGGGCAGCGACTGCCTTAGCCAAAAACATTCAGTACTTC.

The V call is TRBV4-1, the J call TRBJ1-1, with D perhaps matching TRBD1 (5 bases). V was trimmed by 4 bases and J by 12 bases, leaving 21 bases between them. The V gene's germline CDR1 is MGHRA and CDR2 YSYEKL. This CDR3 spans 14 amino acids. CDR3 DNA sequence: TGCGCCAGCAGCCTCCCCGGGCAGGGTCGGAAGCCTTTCTTT. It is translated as CASSLPGQGRKPFF.

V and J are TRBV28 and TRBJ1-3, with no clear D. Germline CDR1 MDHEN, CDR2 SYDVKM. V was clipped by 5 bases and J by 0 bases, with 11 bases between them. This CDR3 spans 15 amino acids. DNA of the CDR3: TGTGCCAGCAGTCGAGGCCGGAACTCTGGAAACACCATATATTTT. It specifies CASSRGRNSGNTIYF.

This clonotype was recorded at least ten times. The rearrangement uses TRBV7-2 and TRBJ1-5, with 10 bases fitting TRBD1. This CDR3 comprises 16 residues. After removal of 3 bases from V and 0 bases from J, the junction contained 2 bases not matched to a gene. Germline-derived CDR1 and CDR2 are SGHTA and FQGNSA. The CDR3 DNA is TGTGCCAGCAGCTTGACAGGGGGCAATAGCAATCAGCCCCAGCATTTT. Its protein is CASSLTGGNSNQPQHF.

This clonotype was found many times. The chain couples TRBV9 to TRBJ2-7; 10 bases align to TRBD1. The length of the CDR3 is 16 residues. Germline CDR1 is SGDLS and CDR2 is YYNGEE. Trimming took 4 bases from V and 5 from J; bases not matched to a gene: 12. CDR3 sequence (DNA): TGTGCCAGCAGCTCAAGTACCGGGACAGGGGCACACGAGCAGTACTTC. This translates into CASSSSTGTGAHEQYF.

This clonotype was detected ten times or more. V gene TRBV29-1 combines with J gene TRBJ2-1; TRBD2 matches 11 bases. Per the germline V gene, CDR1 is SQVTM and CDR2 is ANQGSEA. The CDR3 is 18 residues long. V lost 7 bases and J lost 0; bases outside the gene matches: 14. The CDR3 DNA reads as TGCAGCGGACTTGGGACTAGCGGCCCCCGAAGCTCCTACAATGAGCAGTTCTTC. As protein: CSGLGTSGPRSSYNEQFF.

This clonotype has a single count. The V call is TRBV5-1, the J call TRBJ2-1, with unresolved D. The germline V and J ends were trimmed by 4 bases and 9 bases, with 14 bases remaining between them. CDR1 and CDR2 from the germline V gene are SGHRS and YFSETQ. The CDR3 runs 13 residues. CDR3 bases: TGCGCCAGCAGCCAGAATTCGGATACTGAGCAGTTCTTC. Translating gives CASSQNSDTEQFF. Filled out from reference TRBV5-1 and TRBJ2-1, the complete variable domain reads KAGVTQTPRYLIKTRGQQVTLSCSPISGHRSVSWYQQTPGQGLQFLFEYFSETQRNKGNFPGRFSGRQFSNSRSEMNVSTLELGDSALYLCASSQNSDTEQFFGPGTRLTVL.

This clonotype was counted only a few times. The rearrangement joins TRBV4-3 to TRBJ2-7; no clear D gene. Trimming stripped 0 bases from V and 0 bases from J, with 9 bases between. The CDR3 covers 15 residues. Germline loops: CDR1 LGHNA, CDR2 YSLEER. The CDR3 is CASSQDRRSSYEQYF. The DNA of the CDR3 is TGCGCCAGCAGCCAAGATCGGAGAAGCTCCTACGAGCAGTACTTC.

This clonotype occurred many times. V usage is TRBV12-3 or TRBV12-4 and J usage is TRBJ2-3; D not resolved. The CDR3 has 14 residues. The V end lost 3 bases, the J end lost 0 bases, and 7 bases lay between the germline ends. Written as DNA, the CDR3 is TGTGCCAGCAGTTTTTTTGCCAGCACAGATACGCAGTATTTT. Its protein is CASSFFASTDTQYF.